The TCR beta chain under discussion was sequenced for a study of blood T cell repertoires in COVID-19. Study context: There were acute and convalescent COVID-19 samples, and they came from the United States, Italy and Spain.

All enrollees were roughly 18 to 89 years old and from 20 to 30 US areas. Clinical history as reported by participants underpinned cohort assignment. As originally analysed: Reference gene primer amplification gave nucleated cell count estimates. The table came from immunoSEQ multiplex PCR; TCRdb's copy has only in-frame clones and leaves some out. V and J calls plus clone size are reproduced from that table; the DNA served to infer D and trimming. The sample has about 150,000 clones, approximately 88% seen once; the top ten hold over 4%. V dropped 3 bases and J dropped 3 bases, with 9 bases sitting between them. This CDR3 region has 13 residues.

This sequence originates from a man between 65 and 85 years old who had been exposed to COVID-19. The sample comprised PBMCs or T cells enriched from blood (not recorded which). The V call is TRBV12-3 or TRBV12-4, the J call TRBJ2-7, with D unresolved. The CDR3 loop is CASSFRLSYEQYF. CDR3 coding DNA: TGTGCCAGCAGTTTCAGGCTGAGCTACGAGCAGTACTTC.